These 10 T cell receptor beta chains were sequenced from one sample in a study of OX40 agonist ivuxolimab in advanced cancers. Libraries came from the immunoSEQ multiplex PCR assay. TCRdb carries this immuneACCESS record with in-frame sequences only. Its versions omit some clonotypes, under half of them owing to an unresolved V gene in the studies checked, with the rest unexplained. The sample table holds roughly 34,000 clones, of which 80% to 85% were seen once. The top ten clones comprise 2.6% of the sample. Here the sequenced sample was CD4+ or CD8+ T cells sorted from blood, taken in a trial of the OX40 agonist ivuxolimab. These receptors were collected from an adult with an advanced solid tumor such as melanoma, head and neck, liver or kidney cancer.

This chain links TRBV7-2 with TRBJ2-4, with TRBD2 identical over 10 bases. The J segment lost 1 base and the V segment lost 4 bases, leaving 4 bases of the junction unmatched. The CDR3 spans 16 residues. Germline CDR1 is SGHTA and CDR2 is FQGNSA. This CDR3 is CASSSLSGRAKNIQYF. The CDR3 DNA is TGTGCCAGCAGCTCACTTAGCGGGAGGGCCAAAAACATTCAGTACTTC.

This clone was recorded once. The chain links TRBV7-9 to TRBJ1-5; 8 positions agree with TRBD1. This CDR3 has 13 residues. The V gene end was trimmed by 5 bases and the J gene end by 9 bases; junction bases not matched to a gene: 6. CDR1 is SEHNR, CDR2 FQNEAQ, per germline (reference sequence). The CDR3 reads CASSPGGQGPQHF. The DNA of the CDR3 is TGTGCCAGCAGCCCAGGGGGCCAAGGGCCCCAGCATTTT.

The chain recombines TRBV19 with TRBJ2-1; D gene uncertain. Looked up from germline, CDR1 is LNHDA and CDR2 is SQIVND (reference sequence). This CDR3 contains 15 residues. The V and J ends lost 5 bases and 0 bases respectively, with 11 bases between them. The CDR3 DNA follows: TGTGCCAGTAGTGCTCAGGCGAGCTCCTACAATGAGCAGTTCTTC. Protein: CASSAQASSYNEQFF.

This chain links TRBV7-2 with TRBJ1-5; 8 bases line up with TRBD1. V lost 1 base to trimming and J lost 5 bases; unmatched junction nucleotides: 10. Per the germline V gene, CDR1 is SGHTA and CDR2 is FQGNSA. This CDR3 spans 17 amino acids. The DNA of the CDR3 is TGTGCCAGCAGCTTAGACCAACAGGGGGGTTCGGATCAGCCCCAGCATTTT. Translated, it gives CASSLDQQGGSDQPQHF.

This chain joins TRBV29-1 and TRBJ2-7; 7 bases line up with TRBD1. CDR1 and CDR2 from the germline V gene are SQVTM and ANQGSEA. J lost 7 bases, V lost 6 bases, and 12 bases had no gene match. CDR3 length: 13 amino acids. CDR3 residues: CSVGDSQRGEQYF. CDR3 DNA: TGCAGCGTGGGGGACAGTCAACGCGGGGAGCAGTACTTC.

CDR3 in DNA: TGCGCCAGCAGCTTGGGGGCAAGTGAAAAACTGTTTTTT. Its protein is CASSLGASEKLFF. V usage is TRBV5-1 and J usage is TRBJ1-4, with D uncertain. V was trimmed by 0 bases and J by 7 bases, leaving 7 bases between them. Germline loops: CDR1 SGHRS, CDR2 YFSETQ. The CDR3 contains 13 residues.

Worth noting for this clone: The same CDR3 arises from other DNA sequences in this sample as well. V and J are TRBV5-4 and TRBJ1-4; 7 nucleotides line up with TRBD1. The CDR3 contains 14 residues. CDR1 and CDR2 (germline): SGHNT, YYREEE (reference sequence). After removal of 1 base from V and 8 bases from J, the junction contained 5 bases not matched to a gene. CDR3 nucleotides: TGTGCCAGCAGCTTGAACAGGGGAAGCGAAAAACTGTTTTTT. Translated, it gives CASSLNRGSEKLFF.

This chain joins TRBV15 and TRBJ1-5, with 8 bases identical to TRBD1. With V trimmed by 0 bases and J by 3 bases, 1 base remained unmatched. The V gene's germline CDR1 is LNHNV and CDR2 YYDKDF (reference sequence). CDR3 length: 15 residues. DNA for the CDR3: TGTGCCACCAGCAGAGAACAGGGGGACAATCAGCCCCAGCATTTT. Its protein is CATSREQGDNQPQHF.

The J gene is TRBJ1-4, the V gene TRBV7-8, with a possible D match to TRBD1 (6 bases). V lost 5 bases, J lost 1 base, and 11 bases lay in between. The CDR3 has 15 residues. CDR1 and CDR2 from the germline V gene are SGHVS and FQNEAQ. CDR3 nucleotides: TGTGCCAGCAGCCGCACAGGGCGAACTAATGAAAAACTGTTTTTT. As protein: CASSRTGRTNEKLFF. Combining the CDR3 with reference TRBV7-8 and TRBJ1-4 gives the whole variable domain GAGVSQSPRYKVAKRGQDVALRCDPISGHVSLFWYQQALGQGPEFLTYFQNEAQLDKSGLPSDRFFAERPEGSVSTLKIQRTQQEDSAVYLCASSRTGRTNEKLFFGSGTQLSVL.

J is TRBJ1-1 and V is TRBV6-6; D ambiguous. Deletions cut 5 bases from V and 1 base from J, with 11 bases between. From germline, CDR1 is MNHNY and CDR2 SVGAGI (reference sequence). The CDR3 runs to 14 residues. The CDR3 protein is CASSARLSNTEAFF. CDR3 nucleotides: TGTGCCAGCAGTGCTCGACTCTCGAACACTGAAGCTTTCTTT.